Each of the 11 T cell receptor beta chains below was sequenced from the same sample in a study of shared clonotypes between healthy human individuals. The assay was immunoSEQ multiplex PCR, and TCRdb's table has in-frame clones only and misses some. The sample shows about 1.9 million clones, 93% of them seen only once. CD45RO-negative CD8 cells positively selected for CCR7 made up the naive population, which excluded terminally differentiated effector memory CD45RA+ cells. Sequencing was done on a sample of naive CD8+ T cells from PBMCs. The receptors here all came from a man in his late teens or twenties in good health. Some clones in this sample may be carry-over from other donors' samples.

This clone was detected only a few times. The J gene is TRBJ1-1, the V gene TRBV25-1, with D perhaps TRBD1 (6 bases). The V gene's germline CDR1 is MGHDK and CDR2 SYGVNS. The CDR3 length is 13 residues. V was clipped by 4 bases and J by 7 bases, with 13 bases between them. The DNA of the CDR3 is TGTGCCAGCAGTGCGACCGGACAGATTGAAGCTTTCTTT. Amino acid sequence: CASSATGQIEAFF. Looking up the rest from reference TRBV25-1 and TRBJ1-1 gives the full variable domain: EADIYQTPRYLVIGTGKKITLECSQTMGHDKMYWYQQDPGMELHLIHYSYGVNSTEKGDLSSESTVSRIRTEHFPLTLESARPSHTSQYLCASSATGQIEAFFGQGTRLTVV.

V is TRBV30 and J is TRBJ2-1; D is ambiguous. Per the germline V gene, CDR1 is GTSNPN and CDR2 is SVGIG (reference sequence). This CDR3 is built from 15 residues. The ends were cut back, 5 bases at V and 1 base at J, with 15 bases in the middle. CDR3 nucleotides: TGTGCCTGGGAGGCCCACCAGCCATCCTACAATGAGCAGTTCTTC. It yields the protein CAWEAHQPSYNEQFF. The whole variable domain, filled in from reference TRBV30 and TRBJ2-1, reads SQTIHQWPATLVQPVGSPLSLECTVEGTSNPNLYWYRQAAGRGLQLLFYSVGIGQISSEVPQNLSASRPQDRQFILSSKKLLLSDSGFYLCAWEAHQPSYNEQFFGPGTRLTVL.

On this clone: This CDR3 is also generated by other DNA sequences in the sample. The chain links TRBV13 to TRBJ2-3; D is uncertain. This CDR3 is 12 amino acids long. The germline V and J ends were trimmed by 5 bases and 0 bases, with 3 bases remaining between them. Germline V gene lookup returns CDR1 PRHDT and CDR2 FYEKMQ (reference sequence). The CDR3 loop reads CASSASTDTQYF. For the CDR3, the DNA is TGTGCCAGCAGCGCAAGCACAGATACGCAGTATTTT.

J is TRBJ2-7 and V is TRBV6-5; no reliable D call. Trimming cost V 0 bases and J 2 bases, with 8 bases left between them. Germline V gene data show CDR1 as MNHEY and CDR2 as SVGAGI. This CDR3 contains 14 residues. CDR3 sequence: CASSYSSGPYEQYF. The CDR3 bases are TGTGCCAGCAGTTACTCAAGTGGGCCCTACGAGCAGTACTTC.

The V gene is TRBV5-1, the J gene TRBJ2-1; D may correspond to TRBD1 or TRBD2 (5 bases each). CDR3 length: 14 amino acids. The germline gives CDR1 SGHRS, CDR2 YFSETQ. With 1 base removed from V and 9 bases from J, the gap between germline ends came to 14 bases. The CDR3 region is CASSLRWGSGEQFF. CDR3 coding DNA: TGCGCCAGCAGCTTGAGGTGGGGGTCGGGTGAGCAGTTCTTC.

The rearrangement links TRBV7-9 to TRBJ2-7; no clear D gene. V lost 0 bases and J 5 bases, leaving 17 bases between the germline ends. This CDR3 comprises 16 residues. CDR1 SEHNR and CDR2 FQNEAQ come from the germline V gene (reference sequence). The CDR3 sequence: CASSLARASRGNEQYF. DNA of the CDR3: TGTGCCAGCAGCTTAGCGCGTGCGAGCCGAGGTAACGAGCAGTACTTC.

This rearrangement joins TRBV13 to TRBJ2-7; no definite D call. V was pared by 1 base and J by 0 bases, with 1 base between. Germline V gives CDR1 PRHDT, CDR2 FYEKMQ (reference sequence). The length of the CDR3 is 12 residues. This CDR3 is CASSLASYEQYF. The CDR3 DNA follows: TGTGCCAGCAGCTTAGCCTCCTACGAGCAGTACTTC.

V gene TRBV29-1 combines with J gene TRBJ2-2, with D possibly TRBD1 on 6 matching bases. The V end was cut by 4 bases, the J end by 7 bases, with 7 bases between. The CDR3 is 11 residues long. From germline, CDR1 is SQVTM and CDR2 ANQGSEA. The CDR3 region is CSVGRGGELFF. DNA of the CDR3: TGCAGCGTTGGCAGGGGCGGGGAGCTGTTTTTT.

V gene TRBV7-2 combines with J gene TRBJ2-7; TRBD1 agrees at 7 bases. V trimming: 5 bases; J trimming: 2 bases; junction bases outside the gene matches: 12. This CDR3 comprises 16 residues. Germline CDR1 SGHTA, CDR2 FQGNSA. CDR3 in amino acids: CASSIIGTAIPYEQYF. The CDR3 DNA reads TGTGCCAGCAGCATTATAGGGACAGCAATTCCCTACGAGCAGTACTTC.

The V gene is TRBV9, the J gene TRBJ2-2, with 9 positions matching TRBD2. The CDR3 totals 16 residues. J lost 4 bases, V lost 1 base, and 5 bases had no gene match. Germline V CDR1 and CDR2: SGDLS, YYNGEE. The CDR3 nucleotides are TGTGCCAGCAGCGTAACAGCGGGAGGCACCACCGGGGAGCTGTTTTTT. The encoded protein is CASSVTAGGTTGELFF.

The chain couples TRBV28 to TRBJ2-1, with 10 bases that match TRBD2. The CDR3 loop spans 16 amino acids. Germline CDR1 is MDHEN and CDR2 is SYDVKM. The trim removed 0 bases at V and 7 bases at J, leaving 6 bases unmatched. CDR3 loop: CASSLWASGSGNEQFF. The CDR3 DNA sequence: TGTGCCAGCAGTTTATGGGCTAGCGGGAGTGGGAATGAGCAGTTCTTC.